The rows below give T cell receptor beta chains drawn from one sample of a study of blood T cell repertoires in COVID-19. The assay was immunoSEQ multiplex PCR, and TCRdb's table has in-frame clones only and misses some. Altogether 98,000 or so clones are present, about 83% being singletons, with the ten largest covering under 5%. Sequencing input: peripheral blood. The receptors come from a woman aged 70 to 79 with acute or convalescent COVID-19. CDR3s include the opening cysteine and the closing phenylalanine or tryptophan. Fields, in order: D gene, V gene, CDR3 protein. A D gene is named only where the DNA matches it firmly.

D: TRBD1; V: TRBV7-2; CDR3: CASSQGQGRAGNQPQHF
D: TRBD1; V: TRBV18; CDR3: CASSGTGATEAFF
D: NA; V: TRBV28; CDR3: CASTMEGRMSQPQHF
D: NA; V: TRBV28; CDR3: CASSPSGNANQPQHF
D: NA; V: TRBV20-1; CDR3: CSAPDNLEAFF
D: NA; V: TRBV19; CDR3: CASSSGSEKLFF
D: TRBD1; V: TRBV5-6; CDR3: CASSLPTGGLGAFF
D: TRBD1; V: TRBV28; CDR3: CASHRGDYSGYNEQFF
D: NA; V: TRBV9; CDR3: CASSYRVPLSNQPQHF
D: TRBD1; V: TRBV6-5; CDR3: CASRRDHTGVYGYTF
D: TRBD1; V: TRBV3-1/TRBV3-2; CDR3: CASSPDRETAKNIQYF
D: NA; V: TRBV29-1; CDR3: CSVERVGNTEAFF
D: TRBD2; V: TRBV29-1; CDR3: CSAIKAGASTDTQYF
D: TRBD1; V: TRBV7-2; CDR3: CASSPGGQGPRFYGYTF
D: TRBD2; V: TRBV7-3; CDR3: CASSLDGASGYNEQFF
D: TRBD1; V: TRBV24-1; CDR3: CATSDSSGTGSGQPQHF
D: NA; V: TRBV14; CDR3: CASSSQGNTIYF
D: NA; V: TRBV19; CDR3: CASSIMAPNSPLHF
D: NA; V: TRBV28; CDR3: CASSPGAVTEAFF
D: NA; V: TRBV18; CDR3: CASSPRTVYEQYF
D: TRBD1; V: TRBV28; CDR3: CASSRQGVLNEQFF
D: NA; V: TRBV7-2; CDR3: CASSLRVQETQYF
D: NA; V: TRBV3-1/TRBV3-2; CDR3: CASSQGPGTFSPLHF
D: NA; V: TRBV5-6; CDR3: CASSFGTLYETFTEAFF
D: NA; V: TRBV12-3/TRBV12-4; CDR3: CASRDSINQPQHF
D: TRBD1; V: TRBV3-1/TRBV3-2; CDR3: CASSRDRGFRSTGELFF
D: TRBD2; V: TRBV3-1/TRBV3-2; CDR3: CASSQSAGGSYNEQFF
D: TRBD1; V: TRBV7-9; CDR3: CASSLALQGGDYGYTF
D: TRBD1; V: TRBV5-1; CDR3: CASSPGTGGPRSNQPQHF
D: NA; V: TRBV5-4; CDR3: CASSLWQGGEQFF
D: NA; V: TRBV7-6; CDR3: CASSLGTAMATEAFF